Below are 11 T cell receptor beta chains sequenced from a single sample in a study of beta chain features in type 1 diabetes. What was sequenced were expressed TCRB transcripts, since all of the isolated RNA had been reverse transcribed. The repertoire was sequenced with immunoSEQ multiplex PCR; TCRdb's copy has only in-frame clones and lacks some. The repertoire holds around 300,000 clones, around 15% seen once, with roughly 7% in the top ten. Sequenced input: central memory CD4+ T cells from blood. The receptors come from a man aged 30 to 39 in good health.

In this sample, this clone turned up a few times. In DNA form, the CDR3 reads TGCGCCAGCAGTGAGCAAGGGTCCACTGAAGCTTTCTTT. This translates into CASSEQGSTEAFF. The chain carries TRBV10-2 and TRBJ1-1; no clear D gene. The length of the CDR3 is 13 residues. Germline-derived CDR1 and CDR2 are WSHSY and SAAADI. Between the trimmed V and J ends, which lost 2 bases and 4 bases, there was a span of 8 bases.

This clone was recorded at least ten times. The genes are TRBV18 and TRBJ2-1; D possibly uses TRBD1 or TRBD2 (5 bases each). Germline V gene data show CDR1 as KGHSH and CDR2 as LQKENI. The V gene lost 3 bases and the J gene lost 8 bases, with 11 bases spanning the gap. CDR3 length: 13 amino acids. This CDR3 reads CASSPSGTDEQFF. The CDR3 nucleotides are TGTGCCAGCTCACCTTCAGGGACGGATGAGCAGTTCTTC.

This clone was counted ten times or more. The V gene is TRBV18, the J gene TRBJ1-1, with D unclear. The CDR3 consists of 13 residues. V dropped 6 bases and J dropped 0 bases, with 8 bases sitting between them. The germline gives CDR1 KGHSH, CDR2 LQKENI. The CDR3 region has the DNA TGTGCCAGCTCCCAAGGGATGAACACTGAAGCTTTCTTT. Amino acids: CASSQGMNTEAFF.

This clone occurred a few times. The gene calls are TRBV19 and TRBJ1-5; D possibly corresponds to TRBD1 (5 bases). CDR1 and CDR2 from the germline V gene are LNHDA and SQIVND (reference sequence). This CDR3 region has 15 residues. V lost 2 bases and J 7 bases, leaving 15 bases between the germline ends. CDR3 nucleotides: TGTGCCAGTAGTATATTCGGGACGGGCGGGCAGCCCCAGCATTTT. Its protein is CASSIFGTGGQPQHF. The variable domain in full, with the rest retrieved from reference TRBV19 and TRBJ1-5, is DGGITQSPKYLFRKEGQNVTLSCEQNLNHDAMYWYRQDPGQGLRLIYYSQIVNDFQKGDIAEGYSVSREKKESFPLTVTSAQKNPTAFYLCASSIFGTGGQPQHFGDGTRLSIL.

V gene TRBV9 combines with J gene TRBJ2-1; 10 nucleotides line up with TRBD2. From germline, CDR1 is SGDLS and CDR2 YYNGEE. Trimming took 4 bases from V and 9 from J; bases not matched to a gene: 7. This CDR3 spans 14 amino acids. The CDR3 sequence: CASSLSGGDGEQFF. DNA for the CDR3: TGTGCCAGCAGCCTAAGCGGGGGGGACGGTGAGCAGTTCTTC.

The rearrangement uses TRBV4-1 and TRBJ1-1; D call uncertain. The V gene's germline CDR1 is MGHRA and CDR2 YSYEKL. Trimming took 1 base from V and 6 from J, leaving 18 bases between them. CDR3 length: 16 residues. The CDR3 coding sequence is TGCGCCAGCAGCCAAGCGAATCTGGTGGCCGGCGCTGAAGCTTTCTTT. Its translation is CASSQANLVAGAEAFF.

J is TRBJ1-1 and V is TRBV11-3; no clear D. Trimming left V 4 bases short and J 6 bases short, with 9 bases between. In germline, CDR1 is SGHNT, CDR2 YENEEA. CDR3 length: 12 residues. As DNA, the CDR3 is TGTGCCAGCAGCTACAGATGGTCTGAAGCTTTCTTT. This encodes CASSYRWSEAFF.

This clone was detected many times. The CDR3 here is CASSLILANTGELFF. Here the CDR3 DNA reads TGTGCCAGCAGCTTGATATTAGCGAACACCGGGGAGCTGTTTTTT. This chain connects TRBV5-8 to TRBJ2-2, with unresolved D. CDR1 is SGHTS and CDR2 is YDEGEE in the germline V gene. Deletions cut 1 base from V and 0 bases from J, with 7 bases between. CDR3 length: 15 amino acids.

This clone has just a few counts. This chain links TRBV15 with TRBJ2-1, with a tentative D call TRBD2 (5 bases). With 0 bases removed from V and 12 bases from J, the gap between germline ends came to 9 bases. This CDR3 is 12 amino acids long. Germline-derived CDR1 and CDR2 are LNHNV and YYDKDF (reference sequence). The CDR3 sequence: CATSREVEGQFF. CDR3 in DNA: TGTGCCACCAGCAGAGAAGTTGAGGGGCAGTTCTTC.

This clone was observed at least ten times. This chain joins TRBV11-2 and TRBJ2-2; TRBD1 might be the D (5 bases). V shed 4 bases and J shed 3 bases, with 12 bases lying between them. Germline loops: CDR1 SGHAT, CDR2 FQNNGV. The CDR3 totals 15 residues. The CDR3 coding sequence is TGTGCCAGCAGCTCGCAGGGCGCGGACACCGGGGAGCTGTTTTTT. Residues: CASSSQGADTGELFF. Variable domain in full (rest from reference TRBV11-2 and TRBJ2-2): EAGVAQSPRYKIIEKRQSVAFWCNPISGHATLYWYQQILGQGPKLLIQFQNNGVVDDSQLPKDRFSAERLKGVDSTLKIQPAKLEDSAVYLCASSSQGADTGELFFGEGSRLTVL.

This clone was found a few times. This chain joins TRBV12-2 and TRBJ2-5; the table's TRBD2 call for D was not verified on the DNA. TRBV12-2 is reported as a pseudogene. CDR3 length: 16 amino acids. In DNA, the CDR3 is TGTGCAAGTCGCAAAAAAGGGGGGGATTCCCAAGAGACCCAGTACTTC. Translating gives CASRKKGGDSQETQYF.